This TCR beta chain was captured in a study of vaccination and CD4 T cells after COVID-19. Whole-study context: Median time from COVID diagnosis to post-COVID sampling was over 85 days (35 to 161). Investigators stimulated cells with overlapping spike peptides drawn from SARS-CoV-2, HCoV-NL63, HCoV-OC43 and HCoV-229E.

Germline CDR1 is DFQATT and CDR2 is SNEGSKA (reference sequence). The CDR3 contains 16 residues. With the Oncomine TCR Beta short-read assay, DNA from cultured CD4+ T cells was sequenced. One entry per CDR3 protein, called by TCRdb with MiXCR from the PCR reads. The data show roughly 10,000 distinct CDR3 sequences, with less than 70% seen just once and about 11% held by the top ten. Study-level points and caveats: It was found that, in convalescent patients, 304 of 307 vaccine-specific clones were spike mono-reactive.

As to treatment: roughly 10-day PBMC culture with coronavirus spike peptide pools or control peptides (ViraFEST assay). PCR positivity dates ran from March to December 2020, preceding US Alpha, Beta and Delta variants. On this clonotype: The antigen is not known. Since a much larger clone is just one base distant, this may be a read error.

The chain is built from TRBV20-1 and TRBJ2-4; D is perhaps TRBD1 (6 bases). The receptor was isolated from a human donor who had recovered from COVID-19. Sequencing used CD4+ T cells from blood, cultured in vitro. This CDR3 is CSTRDLTGLAKNIQYF. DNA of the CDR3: TGCAGTACTAGAGATCTGACAGGACTAGCCAAAAACATTCAGTACTTC.